The rows below give T cell receptor beta chains drawn from one sample of a study of shared clonotypes between healthy human individuals. Generated by immunoSEQ multiplex PCR, the TCRdb table keeps only in-frame clones and is missing some. The sample records hundreds of thousands of clones, roughly three quarters being singletons. Sequenced: PBMCs. The receptors originated from a woman aged 40 to 50 in good health. Some clones in this sample may be carry-over from other donors' samples. CDR3s include the opening cysteine and the closing phenylalanine or tryptophan. Each record gives: V gene, J gene, CDR3 protein.

V gene: TRBV28
J gene: TRBJ1-5
CDR3 protein: CASSSLGQGTDQPQHF

V gene: TRBV6-4
J gene: TRBJ2-1
CDR3 protein: CASSVEPESYNEQFF

V gene: TRBV25-1
J gene: TRBJ1-4
CDR3 protein: CASSLPGGTNEKLFF

V gene: TRBV6-5
J gene: TRBJ1-3
CDR3 protein: CASSYSDRAGNTIYF

V gene: TRBV4-3
J gene: TRBJ2-5
CDR3 protein: CASSPRTRRETQYF

V gene: TRBV6-5
J gene: NA
CDR3 protein: CASEGARSYEQYF

V gene: TRBV28
J gene: TRBJ1-4
CDR3 protein: CASSRGQANEKLFF

V gene: TRBV30
J gene: TRBJ1-5
CDR3 protein: CAWSVRGDQPQHF

V gene: TRBV10-3
J gene: TRBJ2-3
CDR3 protein: CAISPGTSGDTQYF

V gene: TRBV6-1
J gene: TRBJ2-7
CDR3 protein: CASTRLYSYEQYF

V gene: TRBV6-6
J gene: TRBJ2-2
CDR3 protein: CASRQGARAGELFF

V gene: TRBV4-1
J gene: TRBJ2-2
CDR3 protein: CASSQDPTGYGGPNTGELFF

V gene: TRBV28
J gene: TRBJ2-7
CDR3 protein: CASSISGIAPYEQYF

V gene: TRBV18
J gene: TRBJ1-2
CDR3 protein: CASSPSNSNYGYTF

V gene: TRBV2
J gene: TRBJ2-2
CDR3 protein: CASSGTSGFFVGELFF

V gene: TRBV19
J gene: TRBJ2-7
CDR3 protein: CASSMWTGTSGYEQYF

V gene: TRBV19
J gene: TRBJ1-5
CDR3 protein: CASSFTGGNQPQHF

V gene: TRBV7-9
J gene: TRBJ2-7
CDR3 protein: CASSLRARGLAGVEQYF

V gene: TRBV7-7
J gene: TRBJ2-1
CDR3 protein: CASSPGGNEQFF

V gene: TRBV9
J gene: TRBJ2-1
CDR3 protein: CASSPMGSRTQEQFF

V gene: TRBV9
J gene: TRBJ2-7
CDR3 protein: CASSPYPTRNYEQYF

V gene: TRBV29-1
J gene: NA
CDR3 protein: CSVVGGSYEQYF

V gene: TRBV19
J gene: TRBJ2-3
CDR3 protein: CASKVPGENTDTQYF